Sequencing of this TCR beta chain was carried out in a study of T cell repertoires in cytomegalovirus infection. TCRdb used MiXCR to reprocess the reads, holding one entry per CDR3 protein. The sample has roughly 300,000 distinct CDR3 sequences; around 9.5% are singletons. Germline CDR1 reads SGHVS; CDR2 reads FQNEAQ. V trimming: 8 bases; J trimming: 9 bases; junction bases outside the gene matches: 4. This CDR3 contains 11 residues. Sample: PBMCs. The origin of this receptor is a human donor in good health (CMV status not recorded). Some clones in this sample may be carry-over from other donors' samples. The chain carries TRBV7-8 and TRBJ2-1; 7 bases map to TRBD2. CDR3 loop: CASRSGGEQFF. Written as DNA, the CDR3 is TGTGCCAGCCGCTCGGGGGGTGAGCAGTTCTTC.